This entry lists 18 T cell receptor beta chains sequenced from one sample in a study of patients and donors after allogeneic stem cell transplantation. TCRdb independently ran MiXCR on the RT-PCR reads; one entry per CDR3 protein. The sample shows roughly 230,000 distinct CDR3 sequences, around 14% of them seen only once. The specimen sequenced was blood, either unsorted or a sorted T cell fraction (not recorded which). Receptors originate from a human donor who was either an allogeneic HSCT recipient or a stem cell or donor lymphocyte infusion donor (not recorded which). It is not recorded whose cells these are; they may come from a transplant donor.

The V call is TRBV2, the J call TRBJ2-7; TRBD2 agrees at 7 bases. Trimming removed 3 bases from V and 2 bases from J; junction bases left unmatched: 4. The V gene's germline CDR1 is SNHLY and CDR2 FYNNEI. The CDR3 is 14 amino acids. CDR3 in amino acids: CASSDYRGAYEQYF. DNA of the CDR3: TGTGCCAGCAGTGACTACCGGGGGGCCTACGAGCAGTACTTC.

The sample holds many counts of this clonotype. V gene TRBV7-2 combines with J gene TRBJ2-7, with D tentatively TRBD1 or TRBD2 (7 bases each). Germline lookup yields CDR1 SGHTA and CDR2 FQGNSA. The CDR3 length is 15 residues. Trimming removed 5 bases at V and 3 bases at J, with 17 bases between. CDR3 region: CASSARQGGIYEQYF. The CDR3 DNA is TGTGCCAGCAGCGCAAGGCAGGGGGGGATCTACGAGCAGTACTTC. The full variable domain, its missing parts supplied by reference TRBV7-2 and TRBJ2-7, is GAGVSQSPSNKVTEKGKDVELRCDPISGHTALYWYRQSLGQGLEFLIYFQGNSAPDKSGLPSDRFSAERTGGSVSTLTIQRTQQEDSAVYLCASSARQGGIYEQYFGPGTRLTVT.

The chain recombines TRBV12-3 or TRBV12-4 with TRBJ2-4; D might be TRBD1 (6 bases). The CDR3 extends over 16 amino acids. CDR3 DNA sequence: TGTGGTCAGAGGGGACAAGGTTTTAGGGCCAAAAACATTCAGTACTTC. The encoded protein is CGQRGQGFRAKNIQYF.

This clonotype was observed many times. The chain uses TRBV11-2 and TRBJ2-5, with no clear D. The CDR3 contains 14 residues. V was trimmed by 5 bases and J by 1 base, leaving 11 bases between them. Germline CDR1 SGHAT, CDR2 FQNNGV. DNA of the CDR3: TGTGCCAGCAGCCCGGACGGCCCCCAAGAGACCCAGTACTTC. It specifies CASSPDGPQETQYF.

This chain links TRBV4-3 with TRBJ2-3; D gene unclear. V was pared by 1 base and J by 6 bases, with 8 bases between. The CDR3 length is 13 residues. Per germline, CDR1 LGHNA and CDR2 YSLEER. Here the CDR3 reads CASSQGLRDTQYF. CDR3 bases: TGCGCCAGCAGCCAAGGGCTTCGCGATACGCAGTATTTT.

This clonotype was picked up many times. The chain has TRBV29-1 and TRBJ2-3; D gene ambiguous. This CDR3 is 13 amino acids long. Trimming took 5 bases from V and 1 from J, leaving 10 bases between them. Looked up from germline, CDR1 is SQVTM and CDR2 is ANQGSEA. The CDR3 spells CSVRPPGTDTQYF. The CDR3 DNA reads as TGCAGCGTTCGCCCGCCAGGCACAGATACGCAGTATTTT.

The table lists this clonotype with many counts. The CDR3 sequence is CASSARGGLSGANVLTF. The CDR3 DNA reads TGTGCCAGCAGTGCTAGGGGGGGGCTCTCTGGGGCCAACGTCCTGACTTTC. This chain joins TRBV6-4 and TRBJ2-6; D possibly corresponds to TRBD2 (7 bases). V gave up 4 bases and J gave up 0 bases, with 13 bases separating them. The CDR3 length is 17 residues. Germline CDR1 reads MRHNA; CDR2 reads SNTAGT.

At least ten counts were recorded for this clonotype. The chain combines TRBV18 with TRBJ2-5; D not resolved. The germline CDR1 and CDR2 sequences are KGHSH and LQKENI. V was pared by 8 bases and J by 1 base, with 5 bases between. The CDR3 consists of 11 residues. This CDR3 reads CASSSQETQYF. In DNA, the CDR3 is TGTGCCAGCAGTTCCCAAGAGACCCAGTACTTC.

The chain carries TRBV3-1 and TRBJ2-3; 7 bases map to TRBD2. This CDR3 is built from 15 residues. Germline V gives CDR1 LGHDT, CDR2 YNNKEL (reference sequence). V shed 4 bases, J shed 4 bases, and the junction held 8 bases outside the gene matches. CDR3 loop: CASSLGLPGADTQYF. Here the CDR3 DNA reads TGTGCCAGCAGCCTGGGACTACCCGGGGCAGATACGCAGTATTTT.

This clonotype was found a few times. V and J are TRBV14 and TRBJ2-7; TRBD1 aligns across 9 bases. J gave up 6 bases and V 2 bases, and 5 bases lay outside the gene matches. Germline V gene data show CDR1 as SGHDN and CDR2 as FVKESK. The CDR3 has 14 amino acids. The CDR3 protein is CASSQRGQGSEQYF. The CDR3 bases are TGTGCCAGCAGCCAAAGGGGACAGGGATCCGAGCAGTACTTC.

This clonotype was counted at least ten times. The chain is built from TRBV7-8 and TRBJ2-3; D may be TRBD1 or TRBD2 (5 bases each). Trimming stripped 5 bases from V and 1 base from J, with 13 bases between. CDR3 length equals 15 residues. Per germline, CDR1 SGHVS and CDR2 FQNEAQ. CDR3 amino acids: CASSPGAGGTDTQYF. The CDR3 DNA is TGTGCCAGCAGCCCCGGGGCCGGGGGCACAGATACGCAGTATTTT. Combining the CDR3 with reference TRBV7-8 and TRBJ2-3 gives the whole variable domain GAGVSQSPRYKVAKRGQDVALRCDPISGHVSLFWYQQALGQGPEFLTYFQNEAQLDKSGLPSDRFFAERPEGSVSTLKIQRTQQEDSAVYLCASSPGAGGTDTQYFGPGTRLTVL.

The table lists this clonotype with a few counts. J is TRBJ2-4 and V is TRBV4-2; tentative D call: TRBD2 (6 bases). Germline CDR1 and CDR2: LGHNA and YNFKEQ. The CDR3 contains 14 residues. V lost 0 bases and J lost 15, with 18 bases in between. The CDR3 nucleotides read TGTGCCAGCAGCCAAGATCCCGGGGGTCTCGTCGGGTACTTC. The encoded protein is CASSQDPGGLVGYF.

In this sample, this clonotype turned up a few times. This chain uses TRBV5-6 with TRBJ1-6; TRBD1 aligns across 7 bases. V lost 2 bases to trimming and J lost 5 bases; unmatched junction nucleotides: 7. The CDR3 extends over 16 amino acids. Germline loops: CDR1 SGHDT, CDR2 YYEEEE. The CDR3 DNA follows: TGTGCCAGCAGCTTTCGACAGGGCGGGAATAATTCACCCCTCCACTTT. This encodes CASSFRQGGNNSPLHF.

V is TRBV30 and J is TRBJ2-1, with 8 bases matching TRBD2. CDR3 length: 12 residues. Trimming cost V 4 bases and J 15 bases; bases outside gene matches: 11. Germline-derived CDR1 and CDR2 are GTSNPN and SVGIG (reference sequence). The DNA for the CDR3 is TGTGCCTGGATCTCCACCGGGACTAGTCCGTTCTTC. Its translation is CAWISTGTSPFF.

This clonotype was detected only a few times. The junction departs from the called germline gene at one end, perhaps through a read error. The chain uses TRBV4-2 and TRBJ2-7; D may match TRBD1 or TRBD2 (6 bases each). The CDR3 consists of 13 residues. Looked up from germline, CDR1 is LGHNA and CDR2 is YNFKEQ. This CDR3 reads CASSQEGGSPPFF. The CDR3 DNA reads TGTGCCAGCAGCCAAGAAGGGGGGTCTCCCCCATTCTTC.

This clonotype turned up a few times. The rearrangement uses TRBV3-1 and TRBJ1-1; 8 bases match TRBD1. Germline CDR1 is LGHDT and CDR2 is YNNKEL (reference sequence). The CDR3 is 18 residues long. The trim removed 0 bases at V and 3 bases at J, leaving 12 bases unmatched. CDR3: CASSQDNRQGAFDTEAFF. CDR3 sequence (DNA): TGTGCCAGCAGCCAAGATAATCGGCAGGGGGCTTTTGACACTGAAGCTTTCTTT.

In this sample, this clonotype turned up a few times. The chain is built from TRBV11-2 and TRBJ1-1; TRBD1 might be the D (5 bases). The CDR3 is made up of 13 amino acids. Trimming took 2 bases from V and 6 from J, leaving 10 bases between them. Germline CDR1 SGHAT, CDR2 FQNNGV. Here the CDR3 DNA reads TGTGCCAGCAGCTTATTTAAAGGGGCTGAAGCTTTCTTT. It yields the protein CASSLFKGAEAFF.

This sequence joins TRBV4-3 and TRBJ1-1, with D unresolved. V dropped 0 bases and J dropped 1 base, with 6 bases sitting between them. The CDR3 runs 14 residues. The germline CDR1 and CDR2 sequences are LGHNA and YSLEER. The CDR3 reads CASSQEIGNTEAFF. As DNA, the CDR3 is TGCGCCAGCAGCCAAGAGATAGGGAACACTGAAGCTTTCTTT.